The sequence of this T cell receptor (beta chain) was determined in a study of blood T cell repertoires in COVID-19. Sequenced by immunoSEQ multiplex PCR; TCRdb stores in-frame clones only, minus some. The sample has roughly 230,000 clones, about 85% seen once. The germline V gene encodes CDR1 MGHRA and CDR2 YSYEKL. This CDR3 has 16 amino acids. V lost 0 bases to trimming and J lost 5 bases; unmatched junction nucleotides: 10. This sequence joins TRBV4-1 and TRBJ2-7; 7 bases line up with TRBD1. Input material: peripheral blood. The clonotype comes from a man aged 35 to 55 with acute or convalescent COVID-19. The chain's CDR3 is CASSQDRVQGIDEQYF. The CDR3 bases are TGCGCCAGCAGCCAAGATAGGGTACAGGGGATAGACGAGCAGTACTTC.